A single sample gave rise to the 29 T cell receptor beta chains below, sequenced in a study of identifying expanded T cells in peripheral blood. The assay was immunoSEQ multiplex PCR, and TCRdb's table has in-frame clones only and misses some. This repertoire shows 97,000 or so clones, approximately 88% found once; its top ten account for 13% to 15%. Material for sequencing was blood. These receptors were taken from a person between 18 and 75 years old in good health.

The chain recombines TRBV4-2 with TRBJ1-3; the D gene is possibly TRBD1 (5 bases). The V and J ends lost 2 bases and 4 bases respectively, with 12 bases between them. The CDR3 is 15 amino acids. The germline gives CDR1 LGHNA, CDR2 YNFKEQ. The CDR3 region has the DNA TGTGCCAGCAGCCAATTAGGGACGGACGGAAACACCATATATTTT. Translated: CASSQLGTDGNTIYF.

The rearrangement links TRBV6-1 to TRBJ2-7; D is undetermined. The CDR3 consists of 14 residues. Germline values: CDR1 MNHNS, CDR2 SASEGT. V was clipped by 1 base and J by 3 bases, with 10 bases between them. CDR3 sequence reads: CASSEGTAIYEQYF. CDR3 DNA sequence: TGTGCCAGCAGTGAAGGGACGGCCATCTACGAGCAGTACTTC.

The chain employs TRBV7-7 and TRBJ2-3; D unclear. Trimming took 0 bases from V and 3 from J, leaving 4 bases between them. CDR1 and CDR2 from the germline V gene are SSHAT and FNYEAQ (reference sequence). The CDR3 is 13 residues long. CDR3 sequence: CASSLAETDTQYF. The CDR3 coding sequence is TGTGCCAGCAGCTTAGCCGAGACAGATACGCAGTATTTT.

The chain carries TRBV5-1 and TRBJ1-1; no reliable D call. Trimming took off 3 bases at V and 1 base at J, with 13 bases between the two ends. CDR1 and CDR2 (germline): SGHRS, YFSETQ. This CDR3 region has 15 residues. The CDR3 DNA is TGCGCCAGCAGCTGGACCGAACGGAAGAACACTGAAGCTTTCTTT. This encodes CASSWTERKNTEAFF.

The chain has TRBV2 and TRBJ2-5; either TRBD1 or TRBD2 may supply D (5 bases each). Trimming pared 4 bases from V and 2 bases from J, leaving 14 bases between. The germline gives CDR1 SNHLY, CDR2 FYNNEI. CDR3 length equals 15 residues. In nucleotides, the CDR3 is TGTGCCAGCAGTGCCCCTTCCTGGGGGCAAGAGACCCAGTACTTC. Its translation is CASSAPSWGQETQYF.

This chain joins TRBV6-6 and TRBJ1-2; D gene uncertain. CDR1 and CDR2 from the germline V gene are MNHNY and SVGAGI (reference sequence). The CDR3 loop spans 12 amino acids. V was cut by 6 bases and J by 4 bases, with 9 bases left in between. This chain's CDR3 is CASRDGGYGYTF. The CDR3 DNA reads TGTGCCAGCAGAGACGGAGGCTATGGCTACACCTTC.

The chain couples TRBV19 to TRBJ1-1; 7 bases match TRBD1. The CDR3 totals 14 residues. Germline V gene lookup returns CDR1 LNHDA and CDR2 SQIVND (reference sequence). V was pared by 5 bases and J by 3 bases, with 6 bases of the junction left unmatched. The CDR3 reads CASSPTGRDTEAFF. The DNA for the CDR3 is TGTGCCAGTAGTCCGACAGGGAGGGACACTGAAGCTTTCTTT.

This chain joins TRBV6-4 and TRBJ2-3; 12 nucleotides agree with TRBD2. CDR1 and CDR2 from the germline V gene are MRHNA and SNTAGT. The CDR3 is 14 amino acids. Trimming took 4 bases from V and 14 from J; bases not matched to a gene: 10. Written as DNA, the CDR3 is TGTGCCAGCAGTGGGCTCGGACTAGCGGGAAGTCGGTATTTT. It encodes CASSGLGLAGSRYF.

The CDR3, as DNA: TGTGCCAGCAGCTTTATCGAGGGCCACATTCAGTACTTC. Its translation: CASSFIEGHIQYF. The V gene is TRBV7-9, the J gene TRBJ2-4, with D maybe TRBD2 (5 bases). Germline V gene lookup returns CDR1 SEHNR and CDR2 FQNEAQ (reference sequence). V was trimmed by 3 bases and J by 8 bases, leaving 11 bases between them. The CDR3 totals 13 residues.

The chain uses TRBV29-1 and TRBJ2-2; no clear D gene. The CDR3 is made up of 14 amino acids. The germline V gene has CDR1 SQVTM and CDR2 ANQGSEA. V was pared by 2 bases and J by 0 bases, with 7 bases between. The CDR3 sequence: CSVEHGPNTGELFF. DNA for the CDR3: TGCAGCGTTGAACACGGTCCGAACACCGGGGAGCTGTTTTTT.

The chain is built from TRBV6-1 and TRBJ1-2; 9 bases agree with TRBD1. With 8 bases clipped from V and 8 bases from J, the junction kept 9 bases outside the gene matches. The CDR3 consists of 13 residues. Germline V lookup: CDR1 MNHNS, CDR2 SASEGT. The CDR3 DNA sequence: TGTGCCAGCCGACGACAGGGGGATACAGGCTACACCTTC. It translates to CASRRQGDTGYTF.

The rearrangement links TRBV5-1 to TRBJ2-7, with D possibly matching TRBD2 (5 bases). This CDR3 is 14 amino acids long. CDR1 and CDR2 (germline): SGHRS, YFSETQ. Trimming cost V 7 bases and J 1 base, with 15 bases left between them. DNA of the CDR3: TGCGCCAGCTTCGTGGGAAGCGGTTCCTACGAGCAGTACTTC. As protein: CASFVGSGSYEQYF. Using reference TRBV5-1 and TRBJ2-7 for the parts outside the CDR3, the full variable domain is KAGVTQTPRYLIKTRGQQVTLSCSPISGHRSVSWYQQTPGQGLQFLFEYFSETQRNKGNFPGRFSGRQFSNSRSEMNVSTLELGDSALYLCASFVGSGSYEQYFGPGTRLTVT.

This clone is a singleton in its sample. The chain carries TRBV18 and TRBJ2-7, with D hard to call. This CDR3 has 15 residues. Germline V CDR1 and CDR2: KGHSH, LQKENI. V shed 0 bases and J shed 2 bases, with 11 bases lying between them. The CDR3 bases are TGTGCCAGCTCACCACCTTCGAGAGCAACCTACGAGCAGTACTTC. It yields the protein CASSPPSRATYEQYF.

This clone was seen just once. The V call is TRBV28, the J call TRBJ1-5; 8 bases map to TRBD1. The CDR3 has 14 residues. CDR1 is MDHEN and CDR2 is SYDVKM in the germline V gene. Trimming removed 6 bases from V and 2 bases from J; junction bases left unmatched: 3. The CDR3 DNA sequence: TGTGCCAGCAGACCACAGGGGGGCAATCAGCCCCAGCATTTT. Its protein product is CASRPQGGNQPQHF.

CDR3 protein: CASSLSRQSLYGYTF. DNA of the CDR3: TGTGCCAGCAGTTTATCTCGACAGAGCCTCTATGGCTACACCTTC. The chain recombines TRBV27 with TRBJ1-2; maybe TRBD1 (5 bases). With 0 bases removed from V and 4 bases from J, the gap between germline ends came to 12 bases. This CDR3 spans 15 amino acids. Per the germline V gene, CDR1 is MNHEY and CDR2 is SMNVEV (reference sequence).

The rearrangement uses TRBV5-1 and TRBJ2-3; 10 bases map to TRBD2. CDR1 and CDR2 from the germline V gene are SGHRS and YFSETQ. The CDR3 consists of 16 residues. Trimming cost V 2 bases and J 0 bases; bases outside gene matches: 3. The CDR3 loop reads CASSLGLAVSTDTQYF. CDR3 sequence (DNA): TGCGCCAGCAGCTTAGGACTAGCGGTTAGCACAGATACGCAGTATTTT.

This chain joins TRBV30 and TRBJ2-5, with D unresolved. Germline values: CDR1 GTSNPN, CDR2 SVGIG (reference sequence). V lost 0 bases and J 5 bases, leaving 10 bases between the germline ends. The CDR3 extends over 13 amino acids. In nucleotides, the CDR3 is TGTGCCTGGAGTGTACTGGCTTCGGAGACCCAGTACTTC. It specifies CAWSVLASETQYF.

Only one count was recorded for this clone. The genes are TRBV6-6 and TRBJ2-3; perhaps TRBD2 as D (6 bases). The CDR3 sequence is 13 residues long. V shed 6 bases and J shed 5 bases, with 12 bases lying between them. The germline V gene encodes CDR1 MNHNY and CDR2 SVGAGI (reference sequence). CDR3 loop: CASRTPGGDTQYF. CDR3 DNA sequence: TGTGCCAGCAGGACTCCCGGGGGAGATACGCAGTATTTT.

The rearrangement links TRBV7-9 to TRBJ1-1; D not resolved. V gave up 8 bases and J gave up 0 bases, with 13 bases separating them. From germline, CDR1 is SEHNR and CDR2 FQNEAQ (reference sequence). The CDR3 has 14 residues. The CDR3 nucleotides read TGTGCCAGCGGACCCCCGCACCTGAACACTGAAGCTTTCTTT. Translated: CASGPPHLNTEAFF.

The rearrangement joins TRBV19 to TRBJ1-2; D gene uncertain. The CDR3 runs to 14 residues. Trimming removed 8 bases at V and 3 bases at J, with 16 bases between. CDR1 and CDR2 (germline): LNHDA, SQIVND (reference sequence). The CDR3 is CASRRRAQDYGYTF. DNA of the CDR3: TGTGCCAGTCGAAGACGGGCGCAAGACTATGGCTACACCTTC.

CDR3 sequence (DNA): TGTGCCAGCAGAGCACCCGGGACTCTGCCTGAGCAGTTCTTC. This translates into CASRAPGTLPEQFF. This chain uses TRBV27 with TRBJ2-1, with D tentatively TRBD2 (6 bases). Germline CDR1 and CDR2: MNHEY and SMNVEV (reference sequence). The CDR3 extends over 14 amino acids. Trimming cost V 6 bases and J 9 bases, with 18 bases left between them.

The chain links TRBV27 to TRBJ2-1; 8 bases match TRBD2. This CDR3 is 13 amino acids long. Per the germline V gene, CDR1 is MNHEY and CDR2 is SMNVEV (reference sequence). V shed 3 bases and J 9 bases; nucleotides not matched to a gene: 4. The CDR3 DNA sequence: TGTGCCAGCAGTTTGGGACTAGGGGGTGAGCAGTTCTTC. Translated: CASSLGLGGEQFF.

The rearrangement joins TRBV6-5 to TRBJ2-7; 11 bases are shared with TRBD1. J was trimmed by 2 bases and V by 5 bases; bases with no gene match: 5. This CDR3 has 15 residues. CDR1 and CDR2 from the germline V gene are MNHEY and SVGAGI. CDR3 residues: CASSNPGQGAYEQYF. The CDR3 DNA sequence: TGTGCCAGCAGTAACCCGGGACAGGGGGCCTACGAGCAGTACTTC.

V and J are TRBV9 and TRBJ2-1; D is unresolved. The CDR3 consists of 12 residues. Germline V gene lookup returns CDR1 SGDLS and CDR2 YYNGEE. Between the trimmed V and J ends, which lost 7 bases and 9 bases, there was a span of 14 bases. DNA of the CDR3: TGTGCCAGCCAACCATGGAAAGGTGAGCAGTTCTTC. Its protein product is CASQPWKGEQFF.

The rearrangement links TRBV6-1 to TRBJ1-2, with 7 bases lining up with TRBD1. With V trimmed by 2 bases and J by 6 bases, 3 bases remained unmatched. Germline values: CDR1 MNHNS, CDR2 SASEGT. CDR3 length: 13 amino acids. This CDR3 is CASSEPTGNGYTF. CDR3 in DNA: TGTGCCAGCAGTGAACCGACAGGGAATGGCTACACCTTC.

This chain joins TRBV6-5 and TRBJ2-7; D is unresolved. The CDR3 spans 13 residues. The ends were cut back, 6 bases at V and 0 bases at J, with 9 bases in the middle. In germline, CDR1 is MNHEY, CDR2 SVGAGI. The CDR3 nucleotides read TGTGCCAGCAGGATGGGTAGCTCCTACGAGCAGTACTTC. Amino acids: CASRMGSSYEQYF.

This clone was detected a few times. An end of the junction does not agree with germline; a read error may underlie this. This rearrangement joins TRBV25-1 to TRBJ2-4, with a tentative D call TRBD1 (5 bases). CDR3 length: 13 amino acids. Germline loops: CDR1 MGHDK, CDR2 SYGVNS. The CDR3 is CASTEQARNIQYF. CDR3 nucleotide sequence: TGTGCCAGCACTGAACAGGCTAGGAACATTCAGTACTTC.

The chain combines TRBV4-1 with TRBJ2-7, with TRBD2 matching 12 bases. Losses at the gene ends were 4 bases for V and 1 base for J; bases not matched to a gene: 23. Germline V CDR1 and CDR2: MGHRA, YSYEKL. CDR3 length: 22 residues. This chain's CDR3 is CASSLKGGMGHSGTSGSYEQYF. For the CDR3, the DNA is TGCGCCAGCAGCCTCAAGGGTGGGATGGGACATTCCGGGACTAGCGGGTCCTACGAGCAGTACTTC.

The gene calls are TRBV25-1 and TRBJ1-4, with TRBD1 matching 7 bases. CDR1 is MGHDK and CDR2 is SYGVNS in the germline V gene. The CDR3 is 13 residues long. The J segment lost 6 bases and the V segment lost 6 bases, leaving 4 bases of the junction unmatched. The CDR3 sequence is CASRYRGDEKLFF. Written as DNA, the CDR3 is TGTGCCAGCAGATACAGGGGTGATGAAAAACTGTTTTTT.